This T cell receptor beta chain is from a study of blood T cell repertoires in COVID-19. For the study at large: Italy, Spain and the United States were the sources of the convalescent and acute COVID-19 samples.

In the original analysis: Estimation of nucleated cell counts relied on the amplification of reference gene primers. This table comes from immunoSEQ multiplex PCR, and its TCRdb copy is limited to in-frame clones, with some not included. V, J and clone size reflect that table, while D and trimming were determined from the DNA. The table includes under 300,000 clones, around 83% detected once. V lost 1 base, J lost 5 bases, and 18 bases lay in between. The CDR3 has 16 amino acids. CDR1 is SGHKS, CDR2 YYEKEE, per germline (reference sequence). The receptor comes from a woman aged 40 to 50 who had recovered from COVID-19. J is TRBJ2-5 and V is TRBV5-5; tentative D call: TRBD1 (5 bases). Sequenced input: peripheral blood. The CDR3 region has the DNA TGTGCCAGCAGCTTGCCGGTTCACAGGTACAGGGAGACCCAGTACTTC. Residues: CASSLPVHRYRETQYF.